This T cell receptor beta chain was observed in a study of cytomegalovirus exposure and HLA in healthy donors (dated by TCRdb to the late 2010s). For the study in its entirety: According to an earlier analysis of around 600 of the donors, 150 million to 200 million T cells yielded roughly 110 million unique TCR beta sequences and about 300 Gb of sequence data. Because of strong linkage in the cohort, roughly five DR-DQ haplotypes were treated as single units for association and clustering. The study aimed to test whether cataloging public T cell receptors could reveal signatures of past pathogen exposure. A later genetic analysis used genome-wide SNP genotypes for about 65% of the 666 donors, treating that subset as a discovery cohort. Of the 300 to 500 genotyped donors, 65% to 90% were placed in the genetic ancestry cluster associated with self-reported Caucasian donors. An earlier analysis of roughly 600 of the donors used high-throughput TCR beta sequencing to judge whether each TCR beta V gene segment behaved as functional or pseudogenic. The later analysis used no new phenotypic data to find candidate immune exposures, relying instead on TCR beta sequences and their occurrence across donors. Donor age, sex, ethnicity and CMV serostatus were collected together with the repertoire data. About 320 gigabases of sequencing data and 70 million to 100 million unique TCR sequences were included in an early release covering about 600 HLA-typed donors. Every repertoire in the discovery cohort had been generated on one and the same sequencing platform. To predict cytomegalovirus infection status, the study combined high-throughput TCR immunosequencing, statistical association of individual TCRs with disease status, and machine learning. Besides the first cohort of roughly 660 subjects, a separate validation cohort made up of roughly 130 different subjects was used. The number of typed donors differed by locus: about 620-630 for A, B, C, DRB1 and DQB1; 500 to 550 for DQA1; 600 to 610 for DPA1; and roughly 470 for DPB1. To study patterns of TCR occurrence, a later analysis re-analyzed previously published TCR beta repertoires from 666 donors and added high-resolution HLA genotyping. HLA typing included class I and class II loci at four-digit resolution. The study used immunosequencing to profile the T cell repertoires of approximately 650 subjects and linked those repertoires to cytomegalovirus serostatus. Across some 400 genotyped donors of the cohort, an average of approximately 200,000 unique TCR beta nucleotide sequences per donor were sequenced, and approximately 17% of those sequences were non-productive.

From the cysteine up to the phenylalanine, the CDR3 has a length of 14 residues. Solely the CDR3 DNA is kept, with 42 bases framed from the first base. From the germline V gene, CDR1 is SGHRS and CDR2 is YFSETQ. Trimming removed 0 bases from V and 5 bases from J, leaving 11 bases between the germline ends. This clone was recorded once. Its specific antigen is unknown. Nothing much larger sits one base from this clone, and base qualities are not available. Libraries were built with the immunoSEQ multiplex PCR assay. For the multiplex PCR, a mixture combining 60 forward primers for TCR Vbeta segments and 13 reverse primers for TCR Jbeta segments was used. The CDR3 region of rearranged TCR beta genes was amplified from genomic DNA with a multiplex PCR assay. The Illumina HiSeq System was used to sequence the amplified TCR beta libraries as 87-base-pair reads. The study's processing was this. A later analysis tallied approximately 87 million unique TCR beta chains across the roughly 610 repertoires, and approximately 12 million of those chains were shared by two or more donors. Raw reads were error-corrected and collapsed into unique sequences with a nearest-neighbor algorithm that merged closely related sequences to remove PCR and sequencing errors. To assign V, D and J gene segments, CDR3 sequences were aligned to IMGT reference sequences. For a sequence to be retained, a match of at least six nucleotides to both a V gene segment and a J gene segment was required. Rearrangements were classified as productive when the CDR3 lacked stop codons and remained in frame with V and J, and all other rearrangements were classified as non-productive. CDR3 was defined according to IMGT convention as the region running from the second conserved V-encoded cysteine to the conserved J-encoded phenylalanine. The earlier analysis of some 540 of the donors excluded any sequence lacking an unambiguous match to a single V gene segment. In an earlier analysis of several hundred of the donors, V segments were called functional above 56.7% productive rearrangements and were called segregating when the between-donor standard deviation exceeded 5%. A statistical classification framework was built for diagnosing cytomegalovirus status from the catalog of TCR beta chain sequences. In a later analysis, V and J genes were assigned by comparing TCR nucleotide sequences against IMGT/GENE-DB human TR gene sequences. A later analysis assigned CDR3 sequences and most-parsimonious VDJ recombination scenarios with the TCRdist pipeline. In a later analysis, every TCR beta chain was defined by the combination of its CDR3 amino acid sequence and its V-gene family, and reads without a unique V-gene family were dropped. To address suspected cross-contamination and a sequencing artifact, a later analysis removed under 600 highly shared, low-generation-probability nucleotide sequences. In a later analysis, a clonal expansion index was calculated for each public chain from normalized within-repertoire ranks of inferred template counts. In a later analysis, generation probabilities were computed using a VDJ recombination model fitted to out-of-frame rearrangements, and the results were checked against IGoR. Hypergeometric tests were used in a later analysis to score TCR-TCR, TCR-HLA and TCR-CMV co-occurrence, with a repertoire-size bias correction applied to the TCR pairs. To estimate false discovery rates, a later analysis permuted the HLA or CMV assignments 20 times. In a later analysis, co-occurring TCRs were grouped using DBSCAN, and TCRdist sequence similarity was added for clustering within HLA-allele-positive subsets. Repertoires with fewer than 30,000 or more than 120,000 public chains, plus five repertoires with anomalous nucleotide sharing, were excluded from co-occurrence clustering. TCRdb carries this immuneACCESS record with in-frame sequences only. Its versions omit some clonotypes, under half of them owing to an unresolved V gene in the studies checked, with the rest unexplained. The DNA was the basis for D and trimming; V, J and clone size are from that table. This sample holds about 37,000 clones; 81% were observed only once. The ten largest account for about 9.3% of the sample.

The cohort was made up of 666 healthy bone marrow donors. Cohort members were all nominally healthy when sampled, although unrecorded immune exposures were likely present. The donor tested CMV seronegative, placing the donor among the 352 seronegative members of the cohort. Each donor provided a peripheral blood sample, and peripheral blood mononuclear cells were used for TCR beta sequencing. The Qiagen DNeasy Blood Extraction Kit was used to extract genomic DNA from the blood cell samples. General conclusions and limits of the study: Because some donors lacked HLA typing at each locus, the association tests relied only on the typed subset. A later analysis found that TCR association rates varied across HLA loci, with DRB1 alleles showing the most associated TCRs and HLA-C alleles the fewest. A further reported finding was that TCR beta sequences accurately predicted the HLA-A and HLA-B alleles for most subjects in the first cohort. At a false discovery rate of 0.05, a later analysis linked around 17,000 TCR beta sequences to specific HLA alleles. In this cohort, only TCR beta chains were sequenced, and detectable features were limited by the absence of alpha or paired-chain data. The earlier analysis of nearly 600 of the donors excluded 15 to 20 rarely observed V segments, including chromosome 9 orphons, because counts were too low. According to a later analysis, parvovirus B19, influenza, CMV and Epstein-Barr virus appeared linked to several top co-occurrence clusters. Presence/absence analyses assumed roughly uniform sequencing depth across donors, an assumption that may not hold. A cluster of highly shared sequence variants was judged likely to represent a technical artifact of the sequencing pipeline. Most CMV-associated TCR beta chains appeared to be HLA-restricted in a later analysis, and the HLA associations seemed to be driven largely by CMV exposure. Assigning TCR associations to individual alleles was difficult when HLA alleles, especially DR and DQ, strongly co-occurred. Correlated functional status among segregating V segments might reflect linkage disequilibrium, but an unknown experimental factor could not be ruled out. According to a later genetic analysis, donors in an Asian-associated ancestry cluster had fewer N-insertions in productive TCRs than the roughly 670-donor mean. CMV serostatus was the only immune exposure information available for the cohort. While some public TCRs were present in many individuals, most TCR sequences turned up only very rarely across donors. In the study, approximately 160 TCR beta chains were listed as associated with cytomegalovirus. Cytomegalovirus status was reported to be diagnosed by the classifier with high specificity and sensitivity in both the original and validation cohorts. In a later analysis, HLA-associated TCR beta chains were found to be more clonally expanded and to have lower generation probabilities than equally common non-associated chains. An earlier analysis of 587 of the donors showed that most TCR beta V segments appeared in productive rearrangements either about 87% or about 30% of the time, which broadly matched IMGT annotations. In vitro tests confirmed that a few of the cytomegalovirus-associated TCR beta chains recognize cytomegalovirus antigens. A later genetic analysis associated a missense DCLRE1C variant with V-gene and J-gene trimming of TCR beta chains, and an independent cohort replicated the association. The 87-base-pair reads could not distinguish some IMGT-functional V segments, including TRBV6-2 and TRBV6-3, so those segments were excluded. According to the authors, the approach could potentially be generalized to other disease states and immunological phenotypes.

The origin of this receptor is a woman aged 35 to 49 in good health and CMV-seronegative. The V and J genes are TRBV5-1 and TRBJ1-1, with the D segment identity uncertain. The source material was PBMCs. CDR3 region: CASSLASGGTEAFF. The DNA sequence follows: TGCGCCAGCAGCTTGGCCTCAGGAGGGACTGAAGCTTTCTTT.